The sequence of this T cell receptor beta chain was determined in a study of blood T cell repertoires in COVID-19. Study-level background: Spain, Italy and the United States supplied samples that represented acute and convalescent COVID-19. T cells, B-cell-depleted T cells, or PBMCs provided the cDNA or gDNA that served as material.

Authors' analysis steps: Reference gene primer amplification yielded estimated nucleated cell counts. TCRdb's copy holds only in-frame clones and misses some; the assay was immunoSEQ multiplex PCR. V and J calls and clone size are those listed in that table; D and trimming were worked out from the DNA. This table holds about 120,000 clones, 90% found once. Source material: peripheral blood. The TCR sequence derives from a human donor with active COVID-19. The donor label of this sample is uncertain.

In nucleotides, the CDR3 is TGTGCCAGTAGTGGGGGCAGGGGATTCTACAATGAGCAGTTCTTC. As protein: CASSGGRGFYNEQFF. The chain couples TRBV19 to TRBJ2-1, with D perhaps matching TRBD1 (6 bases). Germline CDR1 reads LNHDA; CDR2 reads SQIVND (reference sequence). The CDR3 covers 15 residues. Between the trimmed V and J ends, which lost 5 bases and 3 bases, there was a span of 14 bases.